This entry lists 7 T cell receptor beta chains sequenced from one sample in a study of blood T cell repertoires in COVID-19. Clones were read by immunoSEQ multiplex PCR, and TCRdb kept only the in-frame ones, dropping some. The sample shows tens of thousands of clones, just under 80% of them seen only once. Sequenced: peripheral blood. All receptors derive from a man in his 70s with COVID-19, enrolled during active disease.

The V and J genes are TRBV6-2 or TRBV6-3 and TRBJ2-5, with 10 bases aligning to TRBD2. CDR3 size: 16 residues. Germline CDR1 is MNHEY and CDR2 is SVGEGT. Trimming at V came to 2 bases and at J to 1 base, leaving 4 bases not matched to a gene. The CDR3 DNA follows: TGTGCCAGCAGTTACGGTGCTAGCGGGGGCCAAGAGACCCAGTACTTC. This encodes CASSYGASGGQETQYF.

The genes are TRBV12-3 or TRBV12-4 and TRBJ1-2; 7 bases map to TRBD1. The CDR3 has 13 amino acids. After removal of 6 bases from V and 4 bases from J, the junction contained 5 bases not matched to a gene. In DNA, the CDR3 is TGTGCCAGCAGACGGGGACAGATCTATGGCTACACCTTC. Translated: CASRRGQIYGYTF.

This clone was seen a handful of times. This chain links TRBV3-1 (or the pseudogene TRBV3-2) with TRBJ2-3; D gene unclear. Germline CDR1 and CDR2: LGHDT and YNNKEL (reference sequence). There are 14 residues in the CDR3. V was clipped by 4 bases and J by 1 base, with 9 bases between them. CDR3 bases: TGTGCCAGCAGCCGACTTGCTGGCACAGATACGCAGTATTTT. Its translation: CASSRLAGTDTQYF.

The J gene is TRBJ2-5, the V gene TRBV21-1; the D call TRBD2 from the table was never checked on the DNA. TRBV21-1 is a pseudogene. The CDR3 extends over 21 amino acids. The chain's CDR3 is CASSTRKRERGGRRNLAAQYF. The CDR3 DNA follows: TGTGCCAGCAGCACCCGAAAACGAGAACGGGGGGGCCGGAGAAACTTAGCGGCCCAGTACTTC.

The V gene is TRBV2, the J gene TRBJ2-7, with D possibly TRBD1 on 7 matching bases. This CDR3 is 13 amino acids long. Germline V gives CDR1 SNHLY, CDR2 FYNNEI. V shed 6 bases and J shed 4 bases, with 13 bases lying between them. Written as DNA, the CDR3 is TGTGCCAGCAGGACGACAGGGACTTACGAGCAGTACTTC. Translating it yields CASRTTGTYEQYF.

The chain links TRBV7-2 to TRBJ1-2; D is perhaps TRBD1 (5 bases). This CDR3 has 15 amino acids. The V and J ends lost 1 base and 3 bases respectively, with 12 bases between them. Germline-derived CDR1 and CDR2 are SGHTA and FQGNSA. DNA of the CDR3: TGTGCCAGCAGCTTAGGTCTGGACATGGACTATGGCTACACCTTC. Encoded protein: CASSLGLDMDYGYTF.

The rearrangement uses TRBV5-8 and TRBJ1-1; D ambiguous. This CDR3 contains 15 residues. V shed 0 bases and J shed 0 bases, with 9 bases lying between them. CDR1 is SGHTS, CDR2 YDEGEE, per germline. CDR3 sequence: CASSLAHLVNTEAFF. The CDR3 region has the DNA TGTGCCAGCAGCTTGGCCCATCTAGTGAACACTGAAGCTTTCTTT. The full variable domain, completed using reference TRBV5-8 and TRBJ1-1, is EAGVTQSPTHLIKTRGQQATLRCSPISGHTSVYWYQQALGLGLQFLLWYDEGEERNRGNFPPRFSGRQFPNYSSELNVNALELEDSALYLCASSLAHLVNTEAFFGQGTRLTVV.